A single sample gave rise to the 30 T cell receptor beta chains below, sequenced in a study of CD8+ T cells in alopecia areata. Extraction of RNA preceded its reverse transcription into cDNA, which served as the sequencing template. Sequencing used immunoSEQ multiplex PCR; TCRdb keeps in-frame clones, though not all of them. The data show around 300,000 clones, with none appearing a single time. CD4, CD8alpha, NKG2D, NKG2ACE and other markers were used to sort pooled cutaneous lymph node cells. The sequenced sample consisted of CD4+ T cells sorted from a lymph node. These receptors were obtained from a C3H/HeJ mouse with alopecia areata. For this strain, the MHC haplotype corresponds to H2-k.

On this clone itself: Gene names denote mouse genes. The CDR3 end falls 4 residues outside the read, so it is completed with the germline J gene. V and J are TRBV13-1 and TRBJ2-2, with TRBD1 matching 7 bases. The CDR3 extends over 15 amino acids. After removal of 7 bases from V and 0 bases from J, the junction contained 6 bases not matched to a gene. Per the germline V gene, CDR1 is NSHNY and CDR2 is SYGAGN. This CDR3 is CASQPGQTNTGQLYF. The sequenced part of the CDR3 DNA is TGTGCCAGCCAGCCGGGACAGACAAACACCGGG.

As for this clone: The germline and genes are mouse ones. The read ends 4 residues shy of where the CDR3 ends; the end is completed using the germline J gene. V gene TRBV31 combines with J gene TRBJ1-2; D perhaps matches TRBD1 (6 bases). V was trimmed by 4 bases and J by 3 bases, leaving 12 bases between them. The length of the CDR3 is 13 residues. Germline CDR1 and CDR2: GKSSPN and SITVG. The CDR3 sequence is CAWTPRGYSDYTF. The sequenced part of the CDR3 DNA is TGTGCCTGGACCCCCAGGGGATACTCC.

This clone was picked up a small number of times. The gene symbols are mouse symbols. The read falls 4 residues short of the CDR3 end, and the missing part is taken from the germline J gene. The chain combines TRBV13-3 with TRBJ2-2; TRBD1 might be the D (5 bases). This CDR3 is 16 amino acids long. The germline gives CDR1 NNHDY, CDR2 SYVADS. V was shortened by 0 bases and J by 4 bases, with 13 bases between the two germline ends. CDR3 bases read: TGTGCCAGCAGTGATGCACGCAGGGAGGGCACCGGG. Its translation: CASSDARREGTG. The whole CDR3 sequence reads CASSDARREGTGQLYF.

Regarding this clone: The gene names here belong to mouse. The read comes to an end 4 residues before the CDR3 does, leaving the germline J gene to fill in the end. Distinct nucleotide sequences in the sample also encode this CDR3. J is TRBJ2-3 and V is TRBV1, with D perhaps TRBD1 (6 bases). Deletions cut 4 bases from V and 0 bases from J, with 8 bases between. Looked up from germline, CDR1 is NSQYPW and CDR2 is LRSPGD (reference sequence). CDR3 length equals 14 residues. The CDR3 sequence: CTCSGGHSAETLYF. The DNA read from the CDR3 is TGCACCTGCAGTGGGGGACATAGTGCAGAA.

This clone was recorded a few times. Genes and germline are mouse. The observed sequence ends 4 residues before the CDR3 terminus, with the missing tail filled in from the germline J gene. This chain joins TRBV1 and TRBJ1-1; 8 positions match TRBD1. The CDR3 is 14 amino acids. Trimming removed 3 bases from V and 4 bases from J; junction bases left unmatched: 4. From germline, CDR1 is NSQYPW and CDR2 LRSPGD (reference sequence). Incomplete CDR3 DNA: TGCACCTGCAGTGCGAGACAGGGGTTCACA. This gives the protein CTCSARQGFT. The CDR3 in full is CTCSARQGFTEVFF.

Worth noting for this clone: Gene names are mouse gene names. The read gets to within 4 residues of the CDR3 end, and the germline J gene fills in the rest. V is TRBV5 and J is TRBJ2-3; 8 nucleotides align to TRBD1. V dropped 4 bases and J dropped 4; count of bases not matched to a gene: 4. CDR1 LGHNA and CDR2 YNLKQL come from the germline V gene (reference sequence). The CDR3 runs 14 residues. The CDR3 bases that were read are TGTGCCAGCAGCCCCGGACAGGGACCAGAA. It encodes CASSPGQGPE. In full, the CDR3 reads CASSPGQGPETLYF.

This clone was observed a few times. Gene and germline names: mouse. From the germline J gene comes the end of the CDR3, since the read stops 4 residues before it. The chain couples TRBV4 to TRBJ2-3, with D maybe TRBD1 (6 bases). The CDR3 has 14 amino acids. CDR1 is LGHDT and CDR2 is YNNKQL in the germline V gene (reference sequence). Trimming removed 5 bases from V and 0 bases from J, with 9 bases in between. The DNA read from the CDR3 is TGTGCCAGCAGCCAGACAGGTAGTGCAGAA. It specifies CASSQTGSAE. In full, the CDR3 is CASSQTGSAETLYF.

To note about this clone: The listed genes are named as in mouse. The CDR3 loop is CASSDMYSYEQYF. CDR3 bases read: TGTGCCAGCAGTGATATGTACTCCTAT. The V and J genes are TRBV13-1 and TRBJ2-7; D gene ambiguous. The read terminates 4 residues ahead of where the CDR3 ends, so the germline J gene completes it. Per germline, CDR1 NSHNY and CDR2 SYGAGN. This CDR3 has 13 amino acids. The V and J ends lost 1 base and 0 bases respectively, with 5 bases between them.

A remark on this clone: The germline and genes are mouse ones. The read falls 4 residues short of the CDR3 end, and the missing part is taken from the germline J gene. At the DNA level, this CDR3 is encoded by other sequences in the same sample as well. The J gene is TRBJ2-5, the V gene TRBV31, with D perhaps TRBD1 (5 bases). This CDR3 is 13 amino acids long. Germline V gives CDR1 GKSSPN, CDR2 SITVG. V was shortened by 2 bases and J by 3 bases, with 9 bases between the two germline ends. CDR3 residues: CAWSRQGQDTQYF. Partial CDR3 DNA: TGTGCCTGGAGTAGGCAGGGTCAAGAC.

This clone has just a few counts. Each gene name is a mouse one. The same CDR3 can be traced to other DNA sequences in this sample. CDR3 sequence reads: CASRDRGTGQLYF. The CDR3 bases that were read are TGTGCCAGCAGGGACAGAGGCACCGGG. The chain has TRBV13-3 and TRBJ2-2; possibly TRBD1 for D (6 bases). The CDR3 goes on 4 residues after the read ends, and that part is filled in from the germline J gene. The CDR3 totals 13 residues. The germline V and J ends were trimmed by 5 bases and 4 bases, with 9 bases remaining between them. Germline CDR1 reads NNHDY; CDR2 reads SYVADS.

With respect to this clone: Gene names and germline refer to mouse. The DNA ends 3 residues before the CDR3 does, and the rest of the CDR3 is filled in from the germline J gene. Other DNA sequences of this sample code for an identical CDR3. The chain couples TRBV5 to TRBJ1-6, with D perhaps matching TRBD1 (5 bases). TRBJ1-6 is reported as an ORF; its role is uncertain. The V gene lost 4 bases and the J gene lost 0 bases, with 7 bases spanning the gap. CDR1 and CDR2 (germline): LGHNA, YNLKQL (reference sequence). The CDR3 runs 15 residues. The CDR3 here is CASSPDSSYNSPLYF. The sequenced CDR3 bases are TGTGCCAGCAGCCCAGACAGTTCCTATAATTCGCCC.

In its sample, this clone was seen a few times. Mouse gene names apply. The read terminates 4 residues before the CDR3 end, so the remaining end is supplied by the germline J gene. The chain links TRBV19 to TRBJ1-1; 12 bases agree with TRBD1. This CDR3 comprises 16 residues. Germline assignment: CDR1 FNHDT and CDR2 SITEND (reference sequence). Incomplete CDR3 DNA: TGTGCCAGCAGATCCGGGACAGGGGGCGCAAACGCA. Protein: CASRSGTGGANA. The entire CDR3 reads CASRSGTGGANAEVFF. The full variable domain, its missing parts supplied by reference TRBV19 and TRBJ1-1, is GGIITQTPKFLIGQEGQKLTLKCQQNFNHDTMYWYRQDSGKGLRLIYYSITENDLQKGDLSEGYDASREKKSSFSLTVTSAQKNEMAVFLCASRSGTGGANAEVFFGKGTRLTVV.

Only a few counts were recorded for this clone. Germline and genes here are mouse. The read ends 4 residues early relative to the CDR3; the germline J gene fills the gap. This sample also contains other DNA sequences that code for the same CDR3. The chain couples TRBV19 to TRBJ2-2, with 10 bases fitting TRBD1. There are 15 residues in the CDR3. V was clipped by 6 bases and J by 4 bases; unmatched bases: 6. CDR1 and CDR2 from the germline V gene are FNHDT and SITEND (reference sequence). Partial CDR3 DNA: TGTGCCAGCACCCCGGGACAGGGGCCCACCGGG. Its translation is CASTPGQGPTG. The CDR3 as a whole reads CASTPGQGPTGQLYF.

Remarks on this clone: The gene names given are mouse names. The read stops 4 residues short of the end of the CDR3; the missing end is completed from the germline J gene. This specimen includes other DNA sequences encoding the same CDR3. This sequence joins TRBV13-2 and TRBJ1-1; D unresolved. Germline V gene sequence: CDR1 NNHNN, CDR2 SYGAGS (reference sequence). Trimming shortened V by 4 bases and J by 1 base, and 5 bases separated the two germline ends. The CDR3 totals 12 residues. The sequenced part of the CDR3 DNA is TGTGCCAGCGGTACAGAAAACACA. Protein product: CASGTENT. The complete CDR3 protein is CASGTENTEVFF.

To note about this clone: All gene names here are mouse names. Read coverage stops 4 residues before the CDR3 terminus; the germline J gene supplies the remainder. The chain uses TRBV19 and TRBJ1-1; 11 bases fit TRBD1. J lost 4 bases, V lost 6 bases, and 2 bases had no gene match. The germline CDR1 and CDR2 sequences are FNHDT and SITEND (reference sequence). This CDR3 has 13 residues. CDR3 DNA (partial): TGTGCCAGCACAGGGACAGGGGGCACA. Translated: CASTGTGGT. The entire CDR3 sequence reads CASTGTGGTEVFF.

This clone was counted only a few times. The germline and genes are mouse ones. The read finishes 4 residues shy of the CDR3 end, and the germline J gene is used to complete it. V usage is TRBV13-1 and J usage is TRBJ2-1; 11 positions agree with TRBD2. CDR3 length equals 15 residues. Germline V lookup: CDR1 NSHNY, CDR2 SYGAGN. V trimming: 5 bases; J trimming: 0 bases; junction bases outside the gene matches: 1. CDR3 amino acids: CASRGLGDNYAEQFF. The DNA read from the CDR3 is TGTGCCAGCAGGGGACTGGGGGATAACTATGCT.

The table lists this clone with a few counts. Germline and genes here are mouse. The CDR3 here is CASTDRGNSDYTF. The CDR3 DNA, read in part, is TGTGCCAGCACCGACAGGGGAAACTCC. The chain joins TRBV19 to TRBJ1-2, with TRBD1 matching over 8 bases. The read halts 4 residues ahead of the CDR3 end, with the missing end drawn from the germline J gene. Losses at the gene ends were 6 bases for V and 1 base for J; bases not matched to a gene: 2. Germline values: CDR1 FNHDT, CDR2 SITEND (reference sequence). This CDR3 is built from 13 residues.

As for this clone: Germline and genes: mouse. The read ends 4 residues early relative to the CDR3; the germline J gene fills the gap. V and J are TRBV13-1 and TRBJ2-4, with D perhaps matching TRBD1 (6 bases). Germline V gene data show CDR1 as NSHNY and CDR2 as SYGAGN. The CDR3 contains 14 residues. V gave up 7 bases and J gave up 1 base, with 13 bases separating them. CDR3 region: CASSRQDRQNTLYF. The DNA read from the CDR3 is TGTGCCAGCTCACGACAGGACCGTCAAAAC.

Comments on this clone: The gene symbols are mouse symbols. The read ends 4 residues before the CDR3 terminus; that terminus is restored from the germline J gene. Other DNA sequences in this specimen translate into the identical CDR3. The chain uses TRBV1 and TRBJ2-5; 8 positions agree with TRBD1. There are 14 residues in the CDR3. Germline CDR1 reads NSQYPW; CDR2 reads LRSPGD (reference sequence). The CDR3 here is CTCSAGQGEDTQYF. Partial CDR3 DNA: TGCACCTGCAGTGCCGGACAGGGAGAAGAC. Full variable domain (rest looked up from reference TRBV1 and TRBJ2-5): VTLLEQNPRWRLVPRGQAVNLRCILKNSQYPWMSWYQQDLQKQLQWLFTLRSPGDKEVKSLPGADYLATRVTDTELRLQVANMSQGRTLYCTCSAGQGEDTQYFGPGTRLLVL.

This clone was seen a handful of times. Gene names and germline refer to mouse. The read terminates 4 residues before the CDR3 end, so the remaining end is supplied by the germline J gene. The sample carries other DNA sequences with the same CDR3. This chain joins TRBV1 and TRBJ2-7, with D uncertain. Germline lookup yields CDR1 NSQYPW and CDR2 LRSPGD (reference sequence). This CDR3 has 13 amino acids. CDR3 DNA (partial): TGCACCTGCAGTGCAGAAGCAGTTTAT. Protein sequence: CTCSAEAVY. The full-length CDR3 reads as CTCSAEAVYEQYF.

As concerns this clone: Gene and germline names: mouse. The read ends 4 residues shy of where the CDR3 ends; the end is completed using the germline J gene. The chain links TRBV2 to TRBJ2-1; TRBD2 agrees at 9 bases. This CDR3 is 16 amino acids long. Germline V lookup: CDR1 LGHNA, CDR2 YSYQKL. With V trimmed by 1 base and J by 6 bases, 7 bases remained unmatched. Partial CDR3 DNA: TGTGCCAGCAGCCAAGTTCCCGACTGGGGGTTTGCT. This sequence encodes CASSQVPDWGFA. The complete CDR3 protein is CASSQVPDWGFAEQFF.

A few counts support this clone. Germline and genes here are mouse. The CDR3 end lies 4 residues beyond the end of the read and is filled in from the germline J gene. The V gene is TRBV29, the J gene TRBJ1-2, with D perhaps matching TRBD1 (6 bases). CDR3 length equals 14 residues. Trimming took off 3 bases at V and 2 bases at J, with 10 bases between the two ends. Per germline, CDR1 MSHET and CDR2 SYDVDS. This CDR3 reads CASSFRGGNSDYTF. The CDR3 bases that were read are TGTGCTAGCAGTTTTCGGGGGGGCAACTCC. Drawing the rest from reference TRBV29 and TRBJ1-2, the complete variable domain is DMKVTQMPRYLIKRMGENVLLECGQDMSHETMYWYRQDPGLGLQLIYISYDVDSNSEGDIPKGYRVSRKKREHFSLILDSAKTNQTSVYFCASSFRGGNSDYTFGSGTRLLVI.

In regard to this clone: Mouse gene names and germline throughout. The read finishes 3 residues shy of the CDR3 end, and the germline J gene is used to complete it. The same CDR3 arises from other DNA sequences in this sample as well. V is TRBV1 and J is TRBJ1-6; unclear D gene. TRBJ1-6 is reported as an ORF; its role is uncertain. Per the germline V gene, CDR1 is NSQYPW and CDR2 is LRSPGD (reference sequence). The ends were cut back, 2 bases at V and 0 bases at J, with 5 bases in the middle. There are 15 residues in the CDR3. The sequenced part of the CDR3 DNA is TGCACCTGCAGTGCAACTCCTTCCTATAATTCGCCC. This encodes CTCSATPSYNSP. The whole CDR3 is CTCSATPSYNSPLYF.

A word on this clone: The gene names given are mouse names. The sequenced fragment ends 4 residues before the CDR3 boundary, so the rest is inferred from the germline J gene. The V call is TRBV19, the J call TRBJ2-3, with 11 bases fitting TRBD1. CDR3 length: 15 residues. Germline V gives CDR1 FNHDT, CDR2 SITEND (reference sequence). J lost 0 bases, V lost 5 bases, and 2 bases had no gene match. CDR3 residues: CASRDRGPSAETLYF. The part of the CDR3 DNA that was read is TGTGCCAGCAGGGACAGGGGGCCTAGTGCAGAA. The whole variable domain, remainder taken from reference TRBV19 and TRBJ2-3, is GGIITQTPKFLIGQEGQKLTLKCQQNFNHDTMYWYRQDSGKGLRLIYYSITENDLQKGDLSEGYDASREKKSSFSLTVTSAQKNEMAVFLCASRDRGPSAETLYFGSGTRLTVL.

This clone came up a few times. Gene names and germline refer to mouse. Sequencing ends 4 residues short of the CDR3 end; the germline J gene provides the rest. The chain has TRBV13-3 and TRBJ2-5; TRBD2 is a possible D gene (6 bases). Germline-derived CDR1 and CDR2 are NNHDY and SYVADS. The length of the CDR3 is 12 residues. The covered CDR3 bases are TGTGCCAGCAGTGTCCTGGGGGAC. Its translation: CASSVLGD. The full CDR3 reads CASSVLGDTQYF.

As to this clone: All gene names here are mouse names. The CDR3 end lies 4 residues beyond the end of the read and is filled in from the germline J gene. The rearrangement links TRBV31 to TRBJ1-2; TRBD1 matches at 7 bases. V shed 7 bases, J shed 3 bases, and the junction held 5 bases outside the gene matches. Germline V gene sequence: CDR1 GKSSPN, CDR2 SITVG. This CDR3 contains 12 residues. CDR3 residues: CASDRVDSDYTF. The DNA read from the CDR3 is TGTGCCTCTGACAGGGTGGACTCC.

This clone was picked up a small number of times. Any gene name here is a mouse gene name. Read sequence stops 4 residues before the CDR3 end, and the germline J gene provides the missing end. The rearrangement links TRBV19 to TRBJ2-3, with TRBD2 identical over 8 bases. This CDR3 has 15 residues. In germline, CDR1 is FNHDT, CDR2 SITEND (reference sequence). V shed 0 bases and J 2 bases; nucleotides not matched to a gene: 2. The CDR3 here is CASSIDWGNAETLYF. CDR3 bases read: TGTGCCAGCAGTATAGACTGGGGGAATGCAGAA.

Turning to this clone: Mouse names are used for the genes. The read finishes 4 residues shy of the CDR3 end, and the germline J gene is used to complete it. The chain combines TRBV17 with TRBJ1-1, with D possibly matching TRBD1 (6 bases). CDR3 length: 15 amino acids. Germline CDR1 MNHDT, CDR2 YYDKIL. Deletions cut 0 bases from V and 1 base from J, with 9 bases between. CDR3 protein: CASSRDRGQNTEVFF. CDR3 DNA (partial): TGTGCTAGCAGTAGAGATAGGGGACAAAACACA.

This clone has only a few counts. Gene labels here are mouse ones. The missing CDR3 end, 4 residues past where the read stops, is filled in from the germline J gene. The V and J genes are TRBV13-1 and TRBJ2-1; 12 bases map to TRBD2. This CDR3 has 16 residues. The germline CDR1 and CDR2 sequences are NSHNY and SYGAGN. The V gene end was trimmed by 1 base and the J gene end by 5 bases; junction bases not matched to a gene: 4. CDR3: CASSDPRLGGHAEQFF. The CDR3 DNA, read in part, is TGTGCCAGCAGTGATCCCCGACTGGGGGGGCATGCT.

This clone was found a few times. Gene names follow the mouse nomenclature. From the germline J gene comes the end of the CDR3, since the read stops 4 residues before it. The gene calls are TRBV31 and TRBJ2-5; no firm D call. The CDR3 has 16 amino acids. V was pared by 0 bases and J by 0 bases, with 13 bases between. From germline, CDR1 is GKSSPN and CDR2 SITVG. CDR3 DNA (partial): TGTGCCTGGAGTCTAGTCCCAGGTGATAACCAAGAC. This translates into CAWSLVPGDNQD. The entire CDR3 reads CAWSLVPGDNQDTQYF.